These 27 T cell receptor beta chains originate from one sample sequenced in a study of beta chain features in type 1 diabetes. Expressed TCRB transcripts were sequenced after all isolated RNA was converted to cDNA. The repertoire was sequenced with immunoSEQ multiplex PCR; TCRdb's copy has only in-frame clones and lacks some. The data hold hundreds of thousands of clones, with around 15% observed a single time. The sequencing sample was made of naive CD4+ T cells from blood. The receptors here all came from a man aged 18 to 30 in good health.

The CDR3 DNA is TGTGCCAGCAGCCATTTCTTGGTCTTGAGCTCCTACAATGAGCAGTTCTTC. Amino acid sequence: CASSHFLVLSSYNEQFF. The chain links TRBV14 to TRBJ2-1; D uncertain. The CDR3 is made up of 17 amino acids. CDR1 and CDR2 (germline): SGHDN, FVKESK. V shed 3 bases and J shed 0 bases, with 15 bases lying between them. The complete variable domain, with remaining parts taken from reference TRBV14 and TRBJ2-1, reads EAGVTQFPSHSVIEKGQTVTLRCDPISGHDNLYWYRRVMGKEIKFLLHFVKESKQDESGMPNNRFLAERTGGTYSTLKVQPAELEDSGVYFCASSHFLVLSSYNEQFFGPGTRLTVL.

The genes are TRBV5-1 and TRBJ1-5, with unresolved D. V was clipped by 2 bases and J by 4 bases, with 10 bases between them. The CDR3 spans 14 residues. Germline assignment: CDR1 SGHRS and CDR2 YFSETQ. The CDR3 here is CASSFQGENQPQHF. CDR3 nucleotides: TGCGCCAGCAGCTTCCAAGGTGAAAATCAGCCCCAGCATTTT.

V gene TRBV19 combines with J gene TRBJ2-4, with D possibly TRBD1 on 6 matching bases. Germline-derived CDR1 and CDR2 are LNHDA and SQIVND (reference sequence). CDR3 length: 14 amino acids. Trimming shortened V by 4 bases and J by 3 bases, and 10 bases separated the two germline ends. In DNA, the CDR3 is TGTGCCAGTAGTACCGACAGGCGCAAAAACATTCAGTACTTC. Translated, it gives CASSTDRRKNIQYF.

V usage is TRBV15 and J usage is TRBJ2-7; D is uncertain. V lost 2 bases and J 0 bases, leaving 17 bases between the germline ends. The germline V gene has CDR1 LNHNV and CDR2 YYDKDF (reference sequence). The CDR3 has 17 residues. The CDR3 nucleotides read TGTGCCACCAGCAGACTTATAGACGGCCGAGTCTCCTACGAGCAGTACTTC. Translating it yields CATSRLIDGRVSYEQYF.

This clone turned up a few times. The gene calls are TRBV27 and TRBJ2-3, with 8 positions matching TRBD1. With 6 bases clipped from V and 2 bases from J, the junction kept 4 bases outside the gene matches. The CDR3 runs 14 residues. Per the germline V gene, CDR1 is MNHEY and CDR2 is SMNVEV (reference sequence). CDR3 coding DNA: TGTGCCAGCAGCTTCAGGGGGCCCACAGATACGCAGTATTTT. Its protein product is CASSFRGPTDTQYF.

This clone was observed a few times. The chain joins TRBV29-1 to TRBJ1-5; the D gene is possibly TRBD1 (5 bases). There are 13 residues in the CDR3. V was trimmed by 4 bases and J by 4 bases, leaving 11 bases between them. Germline CDR1 SQVTM, CDR2 ANQGSEA. DNA for the CDR3: TGCAGCGTTGCTGCAGGGATGAATCAGCCCCAGCATTTT. This encodes CSVAAGMNQPQHF.

The V and J genes are TRBV7-7 and TRBJ2-5; 14 nucleotides match TRBD2. J was trimmed by 5 bases and V by 1 base; bases with no gene match: 9. This CDR3 comprises 18 residues. CDR1 and CDR2 (germline): SSHAT, FNYEAQ (reference sequence). Here the CDR3 reads CASSLGTSGRWRMETQYF. The CDR3 bases are TGTGCCAGCAGCTTAGGGACTAGCGGGAGGTGGAGGATGGAGACCCAGTACTTC.

The chain uses TRBV4-2 and TRBJ2-1; 8 positions match TRBD2. CDR1 is LGHNA, CDR2 YNFKEQ, per germline. CDR3 length: 19 residues. V shed 1 base and J 5 bases; nucleotides not matched to a gene: 16. The CDR3 coding sequence is TGTGCCAGCAGCCAAGTTTGGGCCCGACGGGGGGGCTCGGACAATGAGCAGTTCTTC. This encodes CASSQVWARRGGSDNEQFF.

The CDR3 sequence: CASSLGVGYTF. Here the CDR3 DNA reads TGTGCCAGCAGCTTAGGCGTCGGCTACACCTTC. This sequence joins TRBV5-6 and TRBJ1-2; no reliable D call. Germline assignment: CDR1 SGHDT and CDR2 YYEEEE. V lost 2 bases and J 8 bases, leaving 7 bases between the germline ends. The CDR3 totals 11 residues.

This rearrangement joins TRBV9 to TRBJ2-1; possibly TRBD1 or TRBD2 for D (5 bases each). This CDR3 comprises 14 residues. Germline V gives CDR1 SGDLS, CDR2 YYNGEE. Trimming took 2 bases from V and 6 from J, leaving 12 bases between them. This chain's CDR3 is CASSVAFGGNEQFF. The CDR3 coding sequence is TGTGCCAGCAGCGTGGCCTTTGGGGGCAATGAGCAGTTCTTC.

V and J are TRBV4-2 and TRBJ1-6; D gene unclear. CDR3 length: 15 residues. Deletions cut 0 bases from V and 8 bases from J, with 11 bases between. Germline V gene sequence: CDR1 LGHNA, CDR2 YNFKEQ. The CDR3 sequence: CASSQDPAAYSPLHF. In DNA, the CDR3 is TGTGCCAGCAGCCAAGATCCGGCAGCCTATTCACCCCTCCACTTT.

The chain is built from TRBV9 and TRBJ2-1; the D gene is possibly TRBD2 (5 bases). V lost 0 bases, J lost 3 bases, and 10 bases lay in between. Germline V lookup: CDR1 SGDLS, CDR2 YYNGEE. The CDR3 length is 15 residues. CDR3 loop: CASSVAGLSYNEQFF. In nucleotides, the CDR3 is TGTGCCAGCAGCGTAGCTGGACTGAGCTACAATGAGCAGTTCTTC.

This sequence joins TRBV7-2 and TRBJ2-7; D is unclear. The CDR3 totals 15 residues. Germline CDR1 SGHTA, CDR2 FQGNSA. Deletions cut 1 base from V and 3 bases from J, with 13 bases between. Here the CDR3 DNA reads TGTGCCAGCAGCTTAGTCTACAATGCTGGCTACGAGCAGTACTTC. It yields the protein CASSLVYNAGYEQYF.

The rearrangement uses TRBV19 and TRBJ2-7, with D perhaps matching TRBD2 (5 bases). V lost 3 bases and J 7 bases, leaving 13 bases between the germline ends. This CDR3 has 13 residues. The germline V gene has CDR1 LNHDA and CDR2 SQIVND (reference sequence). This chain's CDR3 is CASSMYGSGEQYF. The DNA of the CDR3 is TGTGCCAGTAGTATGTACGGCTCGGGGGAGCAGTACTTC.

The chain couples TRBV7-2 to TRBJ2-7, with 10 bases that match TRBD2. J was trimmed by 7 bases and V by 4 bases; bases with no gene match: 4. This CDR3 is 13 amino acids long. The germline V gene has CDR1 SGHTA and CDR2 FQGNSA. The CDR3 loop is CASSSILAGEQYF. CDR3 bases: TGTGCCAGCAGCTCAATACTAGCGGGAGAGCAGTACTTC.

In this sample, this clone turned up a few times. The rearrangement links TRBV7-9 to TRBJ2-7; tentatively, D is TRBD1 or TRBD2 (5 bases each). The CDR3 consists of 13 residues. In germline, CDR1 is SEHNR, CDR2 FQNEAQ (reference sequence). V was pared by 7 bases and J by 3 bases, with 13 bases between. The CDR3 DNA reads as TGTGCCAGCAACCGGGACCGTGACTACGAGCAGTACTTC. Its translation is CASNRDRDYEQYF.

This clone turned up a few times. The rearrangement uses TRBV4-2 and TRBJ1-1, with D maybe TRBD1 (6 bases). Germline CDR1 is LGHNA and CDR2 is YNFKEQ. V shed 4 bases and J shed 5 bases, with 17 bases lying between them. The CDR3 loop spans 15 amino acids. CDR3 sequence: CASSLSSQGWTEAFF. DNA of the CDR3: TGTGCCAGCAGCCTTTCCTCACAGGGATGGACTGAAGCTTTCTTT.

The chain carries TRBV28 and TRBJ2-5; TRBD2 might be the D (6 bases). Germline V lookup: CDR1 MDHEN, CDR2 SYDVKM. Deletions cut 7 bases from V and 5 bases from J, with 8 bases between. The CDR3 contains 11 residues. The CDR3 DNA follows: TGTGCCAGCAAGGAGGGGGAGACCCAGTACTTC. Protein product: CASKEGETQYF. Supplemented by reference TRBV28 and TRBJ2-5, the full variable domain reads DVKVTQSSRYLVKRTGEKVFLECVQDMDHENMFWYRQDPGLGLRLIYFSYDVKMKEKGDIPEGYSVSREKKERFSLILESASTNQTSMYLCASKEGETQYFGPGTRLLVL.

The chain links TRBV9 to TRBJ2-3, with D maybe TRBD1 (5 bases). The CDR3 length is 14 residues. CDR1 and CDR2 from the germline V gene are SGDLS and YYNGEE. V lost 6 bases and J lost 0, with 11 bases in between. The CDR3 DNA sequence: TGTGCCAGCACATCAGGGTCTAGCACAGATACGCAGTATTTT. Translation gives CASTSGSSTDTQYF.

This clone showed up many times. The chain links TRBV4-3 to TRBJ1-3; D uncertain. The CDR3 sequence is 16 residues long. V lost 3 bases and J 1 base, leaving 13 bases between the germline ends. In germline, CDR1 is LGHNA, CDR2 YSLEER. CDR3 in amino acids: CASSHDPQLSGNTIYF. The CDR3 DNA follows: TGCGCCAGCAGCCATGATCCGCAGCTTTCTGGAAACACCATATATTTT.

This clone was seen a few times. J is TRBJ1-2 and V is TRBV30, with 9 bases that match TRBD1. V lost 4 bases, J lost 8 bases, and 11 bases stayed unmatched. CDR3 length equals 14 residues. Germline-derived CDR1 and CDR2 are GTSNPN and SVGIG (reference sequence). CDR3 in DNA: TGTGCCTGGAAAGGGGAAGGACAGGGGTACGGCTACACCTTC. Amino acids: CAWKGEGQGYGYTF. Together with reference TRBV30 and TRBJ1-2, the CDR3 gives the full variable domain: SQTIHQWPATLVQPVGSPLSLECTVEGTSNPNLYWYRQAAGRGLQLLFYSVGIGQISSEVPQNLSASRPQDRQFILSSKKLLLSDSGFYLCAWKGEGQGYGYTFGSGTRLTVV.

This clone was seen a few times. Other DNA variants within this sample encode the same CDR3. The chain recombines TRBV18 with TRBJ1-1; TRBD1 matches 8 bases. This CDR3 is 14 amino acids long. V was pared by 3 bases and J by 2 bases, with 2 bases of the junction left unmatched. Germline V gives CDR1 KGHSH, CDR2 LQKENI. CDR3 sequence reads: CASSPDRVNTEAFF. CDR3 bases: TGTGCCAGCTCACCGGACAGGGTTAACACTGAAGCTTTCTTT. The variable domain in full, completed from reference TRBV18 and TRBJ1-1, reads NAGVMQNPRHLVRRRGQEARLRCSPMKGHSHVYWYRQLPEEGLKFMVYLQKENIIDESGMPKERFSAEFPKEGPSILRIQQVVRGDSAAYFCASSPDRVNTEAFFGQGTRLTVV.

This clone was observed many times. The chain recombines TRBV10-3 with TRBJ2-5; D unresolved. The CDR3 spans 13 residues. Trimming took off 2 bases at V and 2 bases at J, with 6 bases between the two ends. Looked up from germline, CDR1 is ENHRY and CDR2 is SYGVKD. CDR3 coding DNA: TGTGCCATCAGTGAGAGATATCAAGAGACCCAGTACTTC. It is translated as CAISERYQETQYF.

This clone was observed a handful of times. This rearrangement joins TRBV18 to TRBJ2-7, with D perhaps TRBD2 (6 bases). Germline values: CDR1 KGHSH, CDR2 LQKENI. CDR3 length equals 16 residues. The V end lost 2 bases, the J end lost 5 bases, and 19 bases lay between the germline ends. The CDR3 loop reads CASSPSGAVPGDEQYF. CDR3 DNA: TGTGCCAGCTCACCAAGTGGAGCGGTCCCGGGGGACGAGCAGTACTTC.

This clone has a handful of counts. The chain has TRBV7-2 and TRBJ2-5; 11 positions agree with TRBD2. The CDR3 runs to 15 residues. The V gene's germline CDR1 is SGHTA and CDR2 FQGNSA. V lost 1 base, J lost 4 bases, and 2 bases stayed unmatched. The CDR3 sequence: CASSLGLAGRETQYF. As DNA, the CDR3 is TGTGCCAGCAGCTTAGGACTAGCGGGGAGAGAGACCCAGTACTTC.

The V and J genes are TRBV7-2 and TRBJ2-3; no definite D call. V was shortened by 1 base and J by 2 bases, with 10 bases between the two germline ends. Per the germline V gene, CDR1 is SGHTA and CDR2 is FQGNSA. The CDR3 length is 15 residues. The DNA of the CDR3 is TGTGCCAGCAGCTTAGTGGGCAGGTTCACAGATACGCAGTATTTT. Translated: CASSLVGRFTDTQYF.

V usage is TRBV14 and J usage is TRBJ1-1; no definite D call. The CDR3 spans 13 residues. V lost 4 bases and J lost 1, with 7 bases in between. Germline V gene data show CDR1 as SGHDN and CDR2 as FVKESK. CDR3 nucleotides: TGTGCCAGCAGCCCCCAACGGAACACTGAAGCTTTCTTT. Translating it yields CASSPQRNTEAFF.